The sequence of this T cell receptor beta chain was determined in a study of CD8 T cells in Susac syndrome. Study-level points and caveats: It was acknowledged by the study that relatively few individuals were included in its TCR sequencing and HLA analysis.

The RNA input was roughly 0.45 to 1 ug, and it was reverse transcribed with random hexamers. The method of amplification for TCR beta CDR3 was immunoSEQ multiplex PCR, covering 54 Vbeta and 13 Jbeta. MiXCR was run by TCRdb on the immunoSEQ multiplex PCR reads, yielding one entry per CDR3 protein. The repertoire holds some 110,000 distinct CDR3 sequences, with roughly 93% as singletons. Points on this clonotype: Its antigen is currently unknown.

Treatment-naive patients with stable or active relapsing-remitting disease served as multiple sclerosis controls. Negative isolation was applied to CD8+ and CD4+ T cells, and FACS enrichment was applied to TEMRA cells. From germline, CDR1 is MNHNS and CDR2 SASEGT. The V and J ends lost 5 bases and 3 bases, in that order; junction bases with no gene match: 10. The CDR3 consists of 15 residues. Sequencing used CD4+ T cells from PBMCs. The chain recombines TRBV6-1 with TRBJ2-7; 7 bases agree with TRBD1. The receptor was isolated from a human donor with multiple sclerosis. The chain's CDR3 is CASSSQGPSIYEQYF. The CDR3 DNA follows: TGTGCCAGCAGTTCACAGGGGCCATCAATCTACGAGCAGTACTTC.